The rows below give T cell receptor beta chains drawn from one sample of a study of shared clonotypes between healthy human individuals. Some clones are missing from TCRdb's copy, which holds only in-frame ones; the method was immunoSEQ multiplex PCR. The repertoire has about 1.4 million clones, about 96% of them found once; the top ten carry approximately 1%. The sequenced sample consisted of naive CD4+ T cells sorted from blood. The source of these receptors is a man aged 25 to 40 in good health. Both conserved end residues are part of each CDR3. D genes are given only for firm matches.

TRBD1 TRBJ2-1 TRBV19 TGTGCCAGTAGTATGTGGGACAGAAACAATGAGCAGTTCTTC CASSMWDRNNEQFF
- TRBJ2-7 TRBV10-2 TGCGCCAGCAGTGACCGACAGCGGGCCTCTTACGAGCAGTACTTC CASSDRQRASYEQYF
- TRBJ1-4 TRBV2 TGTGCCAGCAGTTCCTTGACAGCGGAAGGTGAAAAACTGTTTTTT CASSSLTAEGEKLFF
TRBD2 TRBJ2-7 TRBV28 TGTGCCAGCAGGACGGGACTAGCGGGAGGCCGCGAGCAGTACTTC CASRTGLAGGREQYF
- TRBJ2-5 TRBV5-4 TGTGCCAGCAGCTTCCCAGGTGGCCAAGAGACCCAGTACTTC CASSFPGGQETQYF
- TRBJ2-1 TRBV6-6 TGTGCCAGCAGGAGGAATGAGCAGTTCTTC CASRRNEQFF
TRBD1 TRBJ2-1 TRBV25-1 TGTGCCAGCAGTGAATGGTCGGGACAGGGCCTCTCCTACAATGAGCAGTTCTTC CASSEWSGQGLSYNEQFF
TRBD2 TRBJ2-1 TRBV11-3 TGTGCCAGCAGCTTAGGAGGACTAGCTCCTGATGAGCAGTTCTTC CASSLGGLAPDEQFF
- TRBJ1-4 TRBV9 TGTGCCAGCAGCGTAGACCCCCAGGGAGGAGGTAATGAAAAACTGTTTTTT CASSVDPQGGGNEKLFF
- TRBJ2-2 TRBV20-1 TGCAGTGCTAGGGTCAGAGGGGAGCTGTTTTTT CSARVRGELFF